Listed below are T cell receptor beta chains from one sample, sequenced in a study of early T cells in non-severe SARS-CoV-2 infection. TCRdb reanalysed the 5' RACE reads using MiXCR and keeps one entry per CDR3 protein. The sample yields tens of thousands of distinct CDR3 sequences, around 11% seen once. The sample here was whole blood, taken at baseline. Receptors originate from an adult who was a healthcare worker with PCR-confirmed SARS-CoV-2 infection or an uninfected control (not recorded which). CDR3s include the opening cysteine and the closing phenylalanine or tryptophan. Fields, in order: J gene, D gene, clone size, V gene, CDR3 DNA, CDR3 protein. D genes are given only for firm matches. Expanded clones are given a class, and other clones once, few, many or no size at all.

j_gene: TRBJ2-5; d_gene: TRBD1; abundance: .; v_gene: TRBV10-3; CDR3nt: TGTGCCATCAGTGGTCGGGACAGGGCAGAGACCCAGTACTTC; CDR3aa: CAISGRDRAETQYF
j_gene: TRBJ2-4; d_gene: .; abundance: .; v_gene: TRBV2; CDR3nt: TGTGCCAGCTATCAGGGGTTTGGAGGGATTCAGTACTTC; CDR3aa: CASYQGFGGIQYF
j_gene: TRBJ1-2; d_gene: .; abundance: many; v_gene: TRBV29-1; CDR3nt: TGCAGCGTTGAATTGGCTCCCGGGGGCAGCTATGGCTACACCTTC; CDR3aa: CSVELAPGGSYGYTF
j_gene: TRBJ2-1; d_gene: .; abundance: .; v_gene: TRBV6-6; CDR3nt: TGTGCCAGCAGGGGAGGACTTTCAAGCTCCTACAATGAGCAGTTCTTC; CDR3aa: CASRGGLSSSYNEQFF
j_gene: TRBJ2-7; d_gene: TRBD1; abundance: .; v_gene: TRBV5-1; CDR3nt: TGCGCCAGCAGCGCCCGACAGGGGTACGAGCAGTACTTC; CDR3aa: CASSARQGYEQYF
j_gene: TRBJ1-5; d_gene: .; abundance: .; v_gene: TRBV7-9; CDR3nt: TGTGCCAGCAGCTTATCGGGGGGTCAGCCCCAGCATTTT; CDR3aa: CASSLSGGQPQHF
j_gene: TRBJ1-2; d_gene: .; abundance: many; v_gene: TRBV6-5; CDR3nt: TGTGCCAGCAGTCCTAACACTCCGATTCATGGCTACACCTTC; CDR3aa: CASSPNTPIHGYTF
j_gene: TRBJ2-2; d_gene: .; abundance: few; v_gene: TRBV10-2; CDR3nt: TGCGCCAGCAGTGTATGGGGGGGGGAGCTGTTTTTT; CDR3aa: CASSVWGGELFF
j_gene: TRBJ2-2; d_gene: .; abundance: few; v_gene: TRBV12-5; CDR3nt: TGTGCTAGTGCCCCCCCCCCGACACGGATAACGAACACCGGGGAGCTGTTTTTT; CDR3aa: CASAPPPTRITNTGELFF
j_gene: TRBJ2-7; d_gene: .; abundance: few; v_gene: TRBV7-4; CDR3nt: TGTGCCAGCAGCTCTAACAGGGAAAGCTACGAGCAGTACTTC; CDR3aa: CASSSNRESYEQYF
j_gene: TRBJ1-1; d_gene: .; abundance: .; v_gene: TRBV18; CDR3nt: TGTGCCAGCTCATCGGACGGGAGTGAAGCTTTCTTT; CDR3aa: CASSSDGSEAFF
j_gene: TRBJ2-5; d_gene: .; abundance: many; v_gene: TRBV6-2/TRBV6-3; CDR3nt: TGTGCCAGCAGTTACTCGACCCGGACAGCATCACTCCAAGAGACCCAGTACTTC; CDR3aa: CASSYSTRTASLQETQYF
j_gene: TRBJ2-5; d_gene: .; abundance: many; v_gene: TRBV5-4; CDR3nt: TGTGCCAGCAGCTTGCCGGACTTGGAGACCCAGTACTTC; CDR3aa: CASSLPDLETQYF
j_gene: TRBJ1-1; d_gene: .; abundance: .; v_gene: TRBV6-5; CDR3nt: TGTGCCAGCAGGGGCGGTGGGGGGACCTTCCACACTGAAGCTTTCTTT; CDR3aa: CASRGGGGTFHTEAFF
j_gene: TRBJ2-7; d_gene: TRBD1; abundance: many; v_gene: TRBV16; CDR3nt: TGTGCCAGCAGCCAATTGGACAGGGGTTACGAGCAGTACTTC; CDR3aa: CASSQLDRGYEQYF
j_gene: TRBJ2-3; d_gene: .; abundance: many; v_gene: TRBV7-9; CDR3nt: TGTGCCAGCAGCTTAGAGGGCTGGATTACCAGCGCAGATACGCAGTATTTT; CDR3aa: CASSLEGWITSADTQYF
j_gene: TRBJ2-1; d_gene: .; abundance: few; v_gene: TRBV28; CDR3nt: TGTGCCAGCATTAGGGTGGGTGAGCAGTTCTTC; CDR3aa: CASIRVGEQFF
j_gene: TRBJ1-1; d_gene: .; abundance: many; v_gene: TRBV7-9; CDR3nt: TGTGCCAGCAACGGTAACGGAGTATCTGGAGGAGCTTTCTTT; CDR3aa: CASNGNGVSGGAFF
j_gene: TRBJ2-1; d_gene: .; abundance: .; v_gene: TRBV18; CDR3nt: TGTGCCAGCTCGGCCACAGGGAGCTACAATGAGCAGTTCTTC; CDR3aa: CASSATGSYNEQFF
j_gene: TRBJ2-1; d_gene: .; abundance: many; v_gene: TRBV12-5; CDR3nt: TGTGCTAGTGGTCCCTCGCAGGAACCAGAGTTCTTC; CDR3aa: CASGPSQEPEFF
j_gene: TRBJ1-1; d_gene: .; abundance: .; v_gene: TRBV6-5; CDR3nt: TGTGCCAGCAGTTTTGACCCGGCCTCCGGGTCTGAAGCTTTCTTT; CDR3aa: CASSFDPASGSEAFF
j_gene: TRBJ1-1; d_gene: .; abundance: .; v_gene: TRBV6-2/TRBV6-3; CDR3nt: TGTGCCAGCAGCCCCCCAGGTACTCGAAACACTGAAGCTTTCTTT; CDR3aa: CASSPPGTRNTEAFF
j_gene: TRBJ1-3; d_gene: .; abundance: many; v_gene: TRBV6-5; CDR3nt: TGTGCCAGCAAGGGAGGGATCTCTGGAAACACCATATATTTT; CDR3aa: CASKGGISGNTIYF
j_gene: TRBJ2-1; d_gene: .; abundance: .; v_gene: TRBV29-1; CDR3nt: TGCAGCGTTGAAAGCGAAAGCTCCTACAATGAGCAGTTCTTC; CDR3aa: CSVESESSYNEQFF
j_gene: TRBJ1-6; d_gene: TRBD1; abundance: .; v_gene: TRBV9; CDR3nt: TGTGCCAGCAGCGTAGCTAGGACAGGGGTTTCACCCCTCCACTTT; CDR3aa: CASSVARTGVSPLHF
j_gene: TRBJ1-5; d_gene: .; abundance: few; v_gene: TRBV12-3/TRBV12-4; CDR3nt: TGTGCCAGCAGTTTAGGGGGCTCCCAGCATTTT; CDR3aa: CASSLGGSQHF
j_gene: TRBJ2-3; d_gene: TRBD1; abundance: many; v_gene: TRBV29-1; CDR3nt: TGCAGCGTTGAGACAGGGGGAACAGATACGCAGTATTTT; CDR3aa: CSVETGGTDTQYF
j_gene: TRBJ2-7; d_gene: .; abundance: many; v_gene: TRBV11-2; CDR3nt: TGTGCCAGCAGCCCCGACAGGAACGTTTACGAGCAGTACTTC; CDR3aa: CASSPDRNVYEQYF
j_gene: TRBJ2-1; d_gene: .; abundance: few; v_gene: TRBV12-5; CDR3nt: TGTGCTAGTGGTCCCCCATGGAATTATCCTCCAAACAATGAGCAGTTCTTC; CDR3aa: CASGPPWNYPPNNEQFF
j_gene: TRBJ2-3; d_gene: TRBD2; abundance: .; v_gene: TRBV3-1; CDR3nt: TGTGCCAGCAGCCAAGGACTAGCTTACTATACGCAGTATTTT; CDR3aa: CASSQGLAYYTQYF
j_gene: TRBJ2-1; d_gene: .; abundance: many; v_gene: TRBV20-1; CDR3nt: TGCAGTGCAGGAAGGGGGGACAGCAATGAGCAGTTCTTC; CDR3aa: CSAGRGDSNEQFF
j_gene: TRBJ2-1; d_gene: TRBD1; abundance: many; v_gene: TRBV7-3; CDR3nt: TGTGCCAGCGGGAAGGACAGGGGGCGTTACAATGAGCAGTTCTTC; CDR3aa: CASGKDRGRYNEQFF
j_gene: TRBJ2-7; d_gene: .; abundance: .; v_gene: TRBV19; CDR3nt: TGTGCCAGTAGTAAGATGGGGGCGATTAGCTACGAGCAGTACTTC; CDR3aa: CASSKMGAISYEQYF
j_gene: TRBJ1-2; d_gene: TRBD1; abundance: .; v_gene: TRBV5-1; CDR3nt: TGCGCCAGCAGGACAGGGGGTTATGGCTACACCTTC; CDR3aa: CASRTGGYGYTF
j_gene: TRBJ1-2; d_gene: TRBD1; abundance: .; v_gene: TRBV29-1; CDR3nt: TGCAGCGTTAAAATACAGGGGCAACAATATGGCTACACCTTC; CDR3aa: CSVKIQGQQYGYTF
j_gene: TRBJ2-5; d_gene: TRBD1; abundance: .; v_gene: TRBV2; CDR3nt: TGTGCCAGAAGGGACAGCCAAGAGACCCAGTACTTC; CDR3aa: CARRDSQETQYF
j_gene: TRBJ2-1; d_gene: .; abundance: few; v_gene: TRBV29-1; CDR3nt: TGCAGCGCCAGGACCCTGAACTACAATGAGCAGTTCTTC; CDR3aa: CSARTLNYNEQFF
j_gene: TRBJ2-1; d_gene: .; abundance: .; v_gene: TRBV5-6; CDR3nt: TGTGCCAGCCATCCGGGCCCCAGGGACAATGAGCAGTTCTTC; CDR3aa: CASHPGPRDNEQFF
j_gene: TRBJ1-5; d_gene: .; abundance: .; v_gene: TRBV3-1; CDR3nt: TGTGCCAGCAGCCAAGAGGGGACATTTCAGCCCCAGCATTTT; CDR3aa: CASSQEGTFQPQHF
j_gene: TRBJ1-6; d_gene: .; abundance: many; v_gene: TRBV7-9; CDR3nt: TGTGCCAGCAGCTTAGTGAATTCACCCCTCCACTTT; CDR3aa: CASSLVNSPLHF
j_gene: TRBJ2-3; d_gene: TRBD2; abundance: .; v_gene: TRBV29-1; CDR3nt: TGCAGCGCCCTCCGGACTAGCGGGGGGATCACAGATACGCAGTATTTT; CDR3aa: CSALRTSGGITDTQYF
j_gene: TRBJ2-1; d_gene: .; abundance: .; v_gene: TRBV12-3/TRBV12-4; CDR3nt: TGTGCCAGCAGTCATGGACTGAGCTCCTACAATGAGCAGTTCTTC; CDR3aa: CASSHGLSSYNEQFF